There are a few counts of the clone carrying this T cell receptor (beta chain). What it binds is not known. The data were taken from a study of early T cells in non-severe SARS-CoV-2 infection. Study-wide context: Bulk RNA isolated from unsorted whole blood underwent sequencing; chains were not paired.

Germline CDR1 and CDR2: SQVTM and ANQGSEA. The CDR3 is 12 amino acids. Individual cDNA molecules were tagged with unique molecular identifiers. Each CDR3 protein gets one entry after TCRdb re-called the 5' RACE reads with MiXCR. The sample carries approximately 73,000 distinct CDR3 sequences, approximately 11% recorded once. Study-wide results and limits: VDJdb matches were skewed toward anti-spike CD8 T cell responses.

The sequence was obtained from an adult who was a healthcare worker with PCR-confirmed SARS-CoV-2 infection or an uninfected control (not recorded which). Sequencing used whole blood. The chain couples TRBV29-1 to TRBJ2-3, with D possibly being TRBD2 (5 bases). CDR3 bases: TGCACCGTGGGAGAACGCACAGATACGCAGTATTTT. It codes for CTVGERTDTQYF.